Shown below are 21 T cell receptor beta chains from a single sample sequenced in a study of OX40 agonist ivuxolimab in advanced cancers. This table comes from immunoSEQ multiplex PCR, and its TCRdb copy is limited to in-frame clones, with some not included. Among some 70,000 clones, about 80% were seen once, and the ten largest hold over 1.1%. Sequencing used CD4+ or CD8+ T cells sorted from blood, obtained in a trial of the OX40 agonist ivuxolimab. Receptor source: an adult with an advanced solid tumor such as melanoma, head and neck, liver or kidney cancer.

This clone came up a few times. This CDR3 is CASSQTEHQPQHF. The CDR3 nucleotides are TGTGCCAGCAGCCAAACGGAACATCAGCCCCAGCATTTT. The chain carries TRBV14 and TRBJ1-5; D is ambiguous. The CDR3 extends over 13 amino acids. The V gene lost 2 bases and the J gene lost 5 bases, with 7 bases spanning the gap. Germline CDR1 reads SGHDN; CDR2 reads FVKESK.

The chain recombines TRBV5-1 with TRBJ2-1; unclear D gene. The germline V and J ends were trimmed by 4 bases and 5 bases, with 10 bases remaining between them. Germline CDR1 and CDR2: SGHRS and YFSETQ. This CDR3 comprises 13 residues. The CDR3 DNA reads TGCGCCAGCAGCCTAAGACTTGACAATGAGCAGTTCTTC. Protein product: CASSLRLDNEQFF. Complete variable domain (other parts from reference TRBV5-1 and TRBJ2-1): KAGVTQTPRYLIKTRGQQVTLSCSPISGHRSVSWYQQTPGQGLQFLFEYFSETQRNKGNFPGRFSGRQFSNSRSEMNVSTLELGDSALYLCASSLRLDNEQFFGPGTRLTVL.

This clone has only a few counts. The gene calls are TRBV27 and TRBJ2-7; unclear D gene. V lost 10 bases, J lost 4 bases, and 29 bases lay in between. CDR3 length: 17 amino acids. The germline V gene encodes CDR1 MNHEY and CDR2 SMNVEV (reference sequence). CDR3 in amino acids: CATIPSAAFLSLYEQYF. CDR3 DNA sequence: TGTGCCACTATTCCCTCGGCAGCCTTTTTATCCTTATACGAGCAGTACTTC.

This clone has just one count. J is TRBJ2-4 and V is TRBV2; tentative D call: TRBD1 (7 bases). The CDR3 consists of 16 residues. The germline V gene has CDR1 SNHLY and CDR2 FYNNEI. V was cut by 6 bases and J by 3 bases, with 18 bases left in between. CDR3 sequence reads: CASRAGTVGGKNIQYF. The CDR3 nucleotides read TGTGCCAGCAGGGCCGGGACAGTCGGGGGCAAAAACATTCAGTACTTC.

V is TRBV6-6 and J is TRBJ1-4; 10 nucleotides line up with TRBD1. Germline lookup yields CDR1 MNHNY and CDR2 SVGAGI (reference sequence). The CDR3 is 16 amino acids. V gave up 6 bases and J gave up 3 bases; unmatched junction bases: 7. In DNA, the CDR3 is TGTGCCAGCAGAGACAGGGGGCGGATAGCTAATGAAAAACTGTTTTTT. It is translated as CASRDRGRIANEKLFF.

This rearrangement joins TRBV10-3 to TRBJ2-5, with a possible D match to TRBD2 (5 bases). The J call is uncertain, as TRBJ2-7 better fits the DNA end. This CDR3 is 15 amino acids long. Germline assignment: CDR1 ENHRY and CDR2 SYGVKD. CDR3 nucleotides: TGTGCCATCAGTGATGATGTGGCCAGCGGCTACGAGCAGTACTTC. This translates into CAISDDVASGYEQYF.

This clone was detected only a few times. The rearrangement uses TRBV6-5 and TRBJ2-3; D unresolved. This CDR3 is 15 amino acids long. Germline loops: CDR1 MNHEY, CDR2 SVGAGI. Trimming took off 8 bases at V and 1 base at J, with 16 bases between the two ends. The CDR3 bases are TGTGCCAGCGGGGAAGAATGGCGAGGCACAGATACGCAGTATTTT. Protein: CASGEEWRGTDTQYF.

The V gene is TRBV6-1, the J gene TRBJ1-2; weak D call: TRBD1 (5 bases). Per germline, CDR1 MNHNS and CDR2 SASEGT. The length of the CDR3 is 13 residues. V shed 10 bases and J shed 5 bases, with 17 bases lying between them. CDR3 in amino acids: CATTTGGGYGYTF. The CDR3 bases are TGTGCCACTACGACGGGGGGTGGGTATGGCTACACCTTC.

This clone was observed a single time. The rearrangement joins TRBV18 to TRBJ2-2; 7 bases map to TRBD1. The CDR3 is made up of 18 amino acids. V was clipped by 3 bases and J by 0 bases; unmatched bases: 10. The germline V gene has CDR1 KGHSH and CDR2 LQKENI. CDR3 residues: CASSPRQGFDTNTGELFF. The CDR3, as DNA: TGTGCCAGCTCACCGAGACAGGGTTTCGATACGAACACCGGGGAGCTGTTTTTT.

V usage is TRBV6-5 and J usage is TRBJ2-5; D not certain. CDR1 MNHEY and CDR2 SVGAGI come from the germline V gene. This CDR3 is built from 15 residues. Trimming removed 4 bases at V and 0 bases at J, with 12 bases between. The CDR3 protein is CASSSHQVNQETQYF. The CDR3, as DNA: TGTGCCAGCAGTTCCCATCAGGTGAACCAAGAGACCCAGTACTTC.

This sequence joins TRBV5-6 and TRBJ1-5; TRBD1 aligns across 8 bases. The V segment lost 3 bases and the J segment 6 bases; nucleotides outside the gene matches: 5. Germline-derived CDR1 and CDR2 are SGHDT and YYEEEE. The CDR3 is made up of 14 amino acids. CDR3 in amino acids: CASSSGQVGQPQHF. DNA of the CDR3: TGTGCCAGCAGCTCGGGACAGGTGGGTCAGCCCCAGCATTTT.

The CDR3 protein is CASTLHRVSDEKLFF. The CDR3 DNA is TGTGCCAGCACTTTACACCGGGTTAGCGATGAAAAACTGTTTTTT. The chain links TRBV6-1 to TRBJ1-4; D not resolved. Germline V gives CDR1 MNHNS, CDR2 SASEGT. Trimming shortened V by 7 bases and J by 6 bases, and 18 bases separated the two germline ends. The CDR3 has 15 residues.

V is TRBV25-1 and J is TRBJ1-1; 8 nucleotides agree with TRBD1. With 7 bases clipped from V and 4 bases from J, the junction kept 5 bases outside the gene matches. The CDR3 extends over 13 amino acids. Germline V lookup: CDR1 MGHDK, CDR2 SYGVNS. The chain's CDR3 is CASKDRASTEAFF. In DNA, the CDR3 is TGTGCCAGCAAGGACAGGGCAAGCACTGAAGCTTTCTTT.

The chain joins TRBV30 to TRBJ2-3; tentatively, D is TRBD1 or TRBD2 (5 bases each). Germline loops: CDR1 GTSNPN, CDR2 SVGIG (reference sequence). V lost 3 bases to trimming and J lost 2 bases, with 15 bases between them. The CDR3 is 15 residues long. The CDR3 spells CAWRLARGPTDTQYF. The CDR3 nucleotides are TGTGCCTGGAGGTTAGCACGGGGACCCACAGATACGCAGTATTTT. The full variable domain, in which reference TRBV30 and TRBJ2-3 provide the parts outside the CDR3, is SQTIHQWPATLVQPVGSPLSLECTVEGTSNPNLYWYRQAAGRGLQLLFYSVGIGQISSEVPQNLSASRPQDRQFILSSKKLLLSDSGFYLCAWRLARGPTDTQYFGPGTRLTVL.

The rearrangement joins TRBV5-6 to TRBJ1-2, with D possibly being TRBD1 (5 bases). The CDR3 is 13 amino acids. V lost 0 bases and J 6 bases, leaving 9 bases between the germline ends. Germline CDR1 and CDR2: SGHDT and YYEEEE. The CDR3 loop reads CASSLVSRDGYTF. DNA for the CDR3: TGTGCCAGCAGCTTGGTTTCCAGGGATGGCTACACCTTC.

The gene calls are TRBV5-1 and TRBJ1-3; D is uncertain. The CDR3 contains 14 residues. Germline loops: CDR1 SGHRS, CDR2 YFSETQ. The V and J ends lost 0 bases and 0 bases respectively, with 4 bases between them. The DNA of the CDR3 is TGCGCCAGCAGCTTGGACAGCTCTGGAAACACCATATATTTT. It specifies CASSLDSSGNTIYF. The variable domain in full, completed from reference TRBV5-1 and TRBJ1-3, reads KAGVTQTPRYLIKTRGQQVTLSCSPISGHRSVSWYQQTPGQGLQFLFEYFSETQRNKGNFPGRFSGRQFSNSRSEMNVSTLELGDSALYLCASSLDSSGNTIYFGEGSWLTVV.

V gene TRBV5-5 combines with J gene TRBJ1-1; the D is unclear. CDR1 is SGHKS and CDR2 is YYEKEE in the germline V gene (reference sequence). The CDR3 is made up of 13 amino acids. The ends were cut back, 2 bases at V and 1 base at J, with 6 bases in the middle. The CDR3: CASSFGGNTEAFF. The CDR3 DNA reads TGTGCCAGCAGCTTTGGAGGGAACACTGAAGCTTTCTTT.

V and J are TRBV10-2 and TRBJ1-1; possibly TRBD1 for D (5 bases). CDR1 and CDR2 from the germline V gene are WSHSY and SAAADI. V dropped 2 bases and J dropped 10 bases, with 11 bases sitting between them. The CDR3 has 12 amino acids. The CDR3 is CASSEVRGTAFF. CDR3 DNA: TGCGCCAGCAGTGAGGTTCGAGGGACAGCTTTCTTT.

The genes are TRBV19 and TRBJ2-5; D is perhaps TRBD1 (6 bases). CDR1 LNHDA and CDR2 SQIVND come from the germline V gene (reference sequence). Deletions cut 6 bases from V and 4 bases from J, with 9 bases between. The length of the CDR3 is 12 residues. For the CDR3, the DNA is TGTGCCAGTAGGGCCAGGGGAGAGACCCAGTACTTC. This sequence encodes CASRARGETQYF.

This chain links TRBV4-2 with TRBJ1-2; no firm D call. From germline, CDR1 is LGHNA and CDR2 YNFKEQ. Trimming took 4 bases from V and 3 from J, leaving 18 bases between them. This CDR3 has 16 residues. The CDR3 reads CASSPTSSGFDYGYTF. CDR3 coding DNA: TGTGCCAGCAGCCCTACCTCCAGCGGGTTTGACTATGGCTACACCTTC.

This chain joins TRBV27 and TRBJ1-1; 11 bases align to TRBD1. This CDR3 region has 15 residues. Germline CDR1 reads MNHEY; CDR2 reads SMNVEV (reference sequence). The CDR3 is CASGRGTGGNTEAFF. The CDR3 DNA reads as TGTGCGAGCGGGCGGGGGACAGGGGGAAACACTGAAGCTTTCTTT.